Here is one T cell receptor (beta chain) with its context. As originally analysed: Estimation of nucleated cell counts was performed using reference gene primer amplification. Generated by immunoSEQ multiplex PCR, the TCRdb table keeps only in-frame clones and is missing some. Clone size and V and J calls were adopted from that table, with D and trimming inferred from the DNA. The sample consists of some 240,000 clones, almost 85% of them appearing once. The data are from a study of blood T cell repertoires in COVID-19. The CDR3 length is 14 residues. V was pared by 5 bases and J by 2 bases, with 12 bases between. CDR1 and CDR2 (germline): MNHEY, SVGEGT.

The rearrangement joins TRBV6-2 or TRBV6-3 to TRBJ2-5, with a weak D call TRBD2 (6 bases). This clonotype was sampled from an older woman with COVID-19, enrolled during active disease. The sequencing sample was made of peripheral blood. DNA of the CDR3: TGTGCCAGCAGTCCCGGGGCGGGGCAAGAGACCCAGTACTTC. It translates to CASSPGAGQETQYF.